This TCR beta chain was captured by sequencing in a study of T cells in Graves' hyperthyroidism and ophthalmopathy (dated by TCRdb to between 2018 and 2021). Some background on the complete study: Peripheral blood samples were taken at the time of initial diagnosis, prior to any treatment. To identify distinguishing TCR V-J signatures, a discovery cohort of around 100 patients was used, comprising 43 with Graves' ophthalmopathy and some 57 with stable Graves' hyperthyroidism. Prospective prediction of ophthalmopathy was tested in an independent validation cohort consisting of fewer than 20 hyperthyroidism patients and 15 or so patients who later progressed to ophthalmopathy. The 85 to 100 discovery patients were randomly split 7:3 into training and test sets. Thyroid tissue and blood T-cell repertoires from roughly 6 Graves' hyperthyroidism patients were also compared in the study. After blood sampling, hyperthyroidism patients were treated with methimazole at a starting dose of 30 mg daily, and ophthalmopathy patients were treated with high-dose intravenous methylprednisolone. The paper describes TCR Vbeta CDR3 sequencing of around 140 peripheral blood samples, made up of fewer than 50 ophthalmopathy patients, 70 to 80 hyperthyroidism patients and 17 progressor patients.

Moderately to severely active disease, a Clinical Activity Score of at least 3, a NOSPECS grade of at least 4, and a duration under 3 months were present in ophthalmopathy patients. Patients with uncontrolled infections, other autoimmune diseases, pregnancy or lactation were excluded. Clinical symptoms, serum thyroxine and TRAb, thyroid ultrasound, and orbital computed tomography formed the basis for the diagnoses. PBMCs were isolated from approximately 10 ml of fresh peripheral blood by Ficoll-Paque density gradient centrifugation. Trizol reagent was used to extract total RNA, and RNA quality was then checked on an Agilent 2100 Bioanalyzer. This clonotype was counted only a few times. The target of this receptor is not known. Per-nucleotide qualities are absent, and no much larger clonotype sits a single base away. Beyond this particular receptor, the publication reports: A 13 V-J signature model separated ophthalmopathy from stable hyperthyroidism, with approximately 86% sensitivity and roughly 82% specificity in cross-validation and 80%/75% in testing. In validation, progression to ophthalmopathy was predicted by the model with roughly 69% sensitivity and roughly 76% specificity, a median of around 5.9 months before onset. Sample size was not statistically predetermined, and investigators were not blinded to group allocation. Blood samples also contained most of the expanded thyroid clonotypes (frequency above 0.001), which suggests that blood repertoires may reflect thyroid immune responses.

Amplification of TCR beta CDR3 regions was carried out from RNA transcripts. The first round of RT-PCR for the TCR CDR3 was performed with the HTBI primer set and the Qiagen OneStep RT-PCR kit. Libraries were constructed in a second round of multiplex PCR, after which size selection and purification were carried out. Paired-end sequencing of the libraries was performed with 100 bp reads on an Illumina HiSeq2000. On the authors' methods: Raw data were processed with SOAPnuke, discarding reads with adapters, uncalled bases, mean Phred below 15, or no exact constant-primer or identifier match. COPE v1.2.5 was used to merge high-quality paired reads, and clonotypes were defined as unique nucleotide sequences. MiTCR v1.1 was used to align clonotypes to the IMGT TRBV, TRBD and TRBJ reference segments. Only V-J combinations with frequency above 0.0001, covering about 99% of repertoires, were analysed. The TCS score was defined as F50 (clonal expansion) divided by E x V (chaos), with BLOSUM62-based TCRdist calculated between CDR3 peptides within each V-J. Welch's t-statistics and random forest reduced 500 to 650 V-J features to roughly 13, which were used in a naive Bayes classifier (R e1071). TCRdb redid the processing of the public reads, applying fastp at Q25 and MiXCR, and retained in-frame beta chains. Rows with a matching CDR3 protein are joined into one entry that keeps the most common DNA and genes. None of the V and J calls come from the authors' own analysis; TCRdb made them. The sample table contains more than 500,000 distinct CDR3 sequences; only one count was recorded for roughly 16% of them. 25% to 30% of the sample goes to the ten largest clones.

The clonotype comes from a woman in her thirties with Graves' ophthalmopathy. Sequenced input: blood.

The DNA reads as follows: TGTGCCAGTAGTATTGAAGCGGGAGGGATCACCGGGGAGCTGTTTTTT. It encodes CASSIEAGGITGELFF. The V and J segments used are TRBV19 and TRBJ2-2; 10 of the junction bases match TRBD2. The CDR3, from cysteine to phenylalanine, totals 16 residues. Only the CDR3 DNA stays, 48 bases, in frame from base 1. Sequences LNHDA (CDR1) and SQIVND (CDR2) are obtained from the germline V gene (reference sequence). The germline V end is reduced by 3 bases and the J end by 4 bases; junction bases left unmatched: 5.